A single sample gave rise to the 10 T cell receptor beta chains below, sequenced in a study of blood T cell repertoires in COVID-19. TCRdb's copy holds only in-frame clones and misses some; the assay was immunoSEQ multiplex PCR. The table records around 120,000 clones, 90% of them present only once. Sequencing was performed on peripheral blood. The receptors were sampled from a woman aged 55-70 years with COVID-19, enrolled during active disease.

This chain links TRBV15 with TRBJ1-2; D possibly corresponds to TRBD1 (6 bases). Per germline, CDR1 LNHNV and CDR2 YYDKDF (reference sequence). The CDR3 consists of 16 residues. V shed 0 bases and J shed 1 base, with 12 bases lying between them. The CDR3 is CATSRDYRASNYGYTF. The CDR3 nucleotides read TGTGCCACCAGCAGAGATTACAGGGCGAGTAACTATGGCTACACCTTC.

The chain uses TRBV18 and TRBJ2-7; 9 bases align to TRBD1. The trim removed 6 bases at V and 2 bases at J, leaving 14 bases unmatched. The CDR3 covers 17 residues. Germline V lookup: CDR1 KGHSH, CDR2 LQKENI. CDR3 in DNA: TGTGCCAGCTCCGAAGGGTTCTGGGACAGGGCGGCCTACGAGCAGTACTTC. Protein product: CASSEGFWDRAAYEQYF.

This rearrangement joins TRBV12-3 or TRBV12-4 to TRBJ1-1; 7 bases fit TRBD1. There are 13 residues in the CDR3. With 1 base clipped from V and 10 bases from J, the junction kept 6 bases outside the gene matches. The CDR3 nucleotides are TGTGCCAGCAGTTTAGGAAGGGGGCAGGGAGCTTTCTTT. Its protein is CASSLGRGQGAFF.

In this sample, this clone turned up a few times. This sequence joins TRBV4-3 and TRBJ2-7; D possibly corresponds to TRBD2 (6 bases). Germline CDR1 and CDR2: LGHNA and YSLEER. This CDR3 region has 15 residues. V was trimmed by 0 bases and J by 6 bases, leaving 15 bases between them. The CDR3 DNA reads TGCGCCAGCAGCCAAGAAATGGGGACTGCTTCCGAGCAGTACTTC. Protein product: CASSQEMGTASEQYF.

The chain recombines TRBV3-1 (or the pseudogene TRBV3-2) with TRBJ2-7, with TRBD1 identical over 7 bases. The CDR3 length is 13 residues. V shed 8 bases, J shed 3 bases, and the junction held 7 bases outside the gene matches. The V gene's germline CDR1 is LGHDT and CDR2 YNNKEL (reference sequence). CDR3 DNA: TGTGCCAGCCGTCGACAGGGAGACTACGAGCAGTACTTC. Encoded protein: CASRRQGDYEQYF.

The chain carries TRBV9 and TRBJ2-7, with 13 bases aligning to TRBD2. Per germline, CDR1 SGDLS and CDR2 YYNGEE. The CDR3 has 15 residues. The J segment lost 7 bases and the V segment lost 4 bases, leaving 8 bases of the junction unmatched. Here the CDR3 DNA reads TGTGCCAGCAGCCTTACTAGCGGGGGGGCCGAGGAGCAGTACTTC. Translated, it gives CASSLTSGGAEEQYF.

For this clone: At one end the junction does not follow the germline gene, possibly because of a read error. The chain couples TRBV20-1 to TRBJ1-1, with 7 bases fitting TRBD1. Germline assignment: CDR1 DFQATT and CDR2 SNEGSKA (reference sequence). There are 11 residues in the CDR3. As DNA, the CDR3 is TGCAGTGCTAGAGATCAGGGGGGCGGCGACTTT. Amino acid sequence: CSARDQGGGDF.

The CDR3 sequence: CASSEQGKNSPLHF. The CDR3 region has the DNA TGTGCCAGCAGTGAGCAGGGGAAGAATTCACCCCTCCACTTT. The chain has TRBV6-1 and TRBJ1-6; D is perhaps TRBD1 (6 bases). From germline, CDR1 is MNHNS and CDR2 SASEGT. CDR3 length equals 14 residues. Trimming cost V 3 bases and J 7 bases, with 10 bases left between them.

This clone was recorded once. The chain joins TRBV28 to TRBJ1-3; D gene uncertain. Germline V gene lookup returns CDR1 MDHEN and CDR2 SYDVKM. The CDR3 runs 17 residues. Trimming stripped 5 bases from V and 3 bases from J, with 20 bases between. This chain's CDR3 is CASSLTPDDILGNTIYF. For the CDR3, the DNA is TGTGCCAGCAGTCTGACCCCCGATGACATTCTTGGAAACACCATATATTTT.

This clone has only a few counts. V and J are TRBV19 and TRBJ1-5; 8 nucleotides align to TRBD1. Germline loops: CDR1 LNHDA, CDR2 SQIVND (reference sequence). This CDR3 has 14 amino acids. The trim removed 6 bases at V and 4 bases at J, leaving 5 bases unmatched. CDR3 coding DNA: TGTGCCAGTAGGTGGACAGGGACTAATCAGCCCCAGCATTTT. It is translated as CASRWTGTNQPQHF.